A single sample is the source of the 3 T cell receptor beta chains below, sequenced in a study of shared clonotypes between healthy human individuals. Produced via immunoSEQ multiplex PCR; TCRdb's table is partial and in-frame only. The repertoire holds 2 million to 2.5 million clones, with approximately 95% as singletons. Sequencing input: naive CD4+ T cells sorted from blood. The subset denotes: CD45RA+ positively selected. The receptors come from a young man in good health.

This chain connects TRBV30 to TRBJ2-7; D is unclear. The germline V gene encodes CDR1 GTSNPN and CDR2 SVGIG (reference sequence). This CDR3 contains 12 residues. Trimming left V 5 bases short and J 0 bases short, with 8 bases between. This CDR3 reads CAWGMTSYEQYF. CDR3 DNA: TGTGCCTGGGGTATGACCTCCTACGAGCAGTACTTC.

This clone was found once. This chain joins TRBV12-5 and TRBJ1-1, with TRBD1 identical over 9 bases. Per germline, CDR1 LGHNT and CDR2 FRNRAP. The CDR3 is 15 amino acids. The J segment lost 1 base and the V segment lost 6 bases, leaving 6 bases of the junction unmatched. As DNA, the CDR3 is TGTGCTAGTGGCCTTCCGGGACAGGGGAACACTGAAGCTTTCTTT. Encoded protein: CASGLPGQGNTEAFF.

The V call is TRBV5-6, the J call TRBJ2-2; D is unclear. Trimming removed 2 bases from V and 1 base from J, with 9 bases in between. The CDR3 is 15 residues long. Germline CDR1 and CDR2: SGHDT and YYEEEE. The CDR3 loop reads CASSLGPWNTGELFF. CDR3 in DNA: TGTGCCAGCAGCTTAGGTCCGTGGAACACCGGGGAGCTGTTTTTT.